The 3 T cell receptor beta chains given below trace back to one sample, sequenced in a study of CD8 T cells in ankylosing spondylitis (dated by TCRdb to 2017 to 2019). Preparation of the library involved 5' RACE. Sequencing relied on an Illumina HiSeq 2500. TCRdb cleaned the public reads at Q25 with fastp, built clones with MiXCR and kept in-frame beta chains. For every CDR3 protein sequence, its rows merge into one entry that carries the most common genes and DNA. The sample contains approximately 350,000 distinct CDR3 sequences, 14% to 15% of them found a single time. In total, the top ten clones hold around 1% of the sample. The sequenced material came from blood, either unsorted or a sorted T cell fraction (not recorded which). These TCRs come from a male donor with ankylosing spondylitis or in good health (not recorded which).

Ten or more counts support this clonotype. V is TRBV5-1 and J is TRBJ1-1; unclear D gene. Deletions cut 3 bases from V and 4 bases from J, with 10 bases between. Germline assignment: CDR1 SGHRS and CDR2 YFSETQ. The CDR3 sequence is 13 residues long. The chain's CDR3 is CASSYPESTEAFF. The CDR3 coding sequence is TGCGCCAGCAGCTATCCCGAGAGCACTGAAGCTTTCTTT.

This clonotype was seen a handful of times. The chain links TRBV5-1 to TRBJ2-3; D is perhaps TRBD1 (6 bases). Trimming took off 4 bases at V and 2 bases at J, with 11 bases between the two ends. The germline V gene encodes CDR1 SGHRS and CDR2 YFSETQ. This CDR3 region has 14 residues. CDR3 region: CASSGGQFTDTQYF. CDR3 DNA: TGCGCCAGCAGCGGCGGACAGTTCACAGATACGCAGTATTTT.

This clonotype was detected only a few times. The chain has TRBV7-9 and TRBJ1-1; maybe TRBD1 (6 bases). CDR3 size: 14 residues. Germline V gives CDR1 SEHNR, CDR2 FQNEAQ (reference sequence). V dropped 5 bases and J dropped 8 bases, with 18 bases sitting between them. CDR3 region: CASSPHLGAREAFF. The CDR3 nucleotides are TGTGCCAGCAGCCCCCACCTGGGGGCGCGGGAAGCTTTCTTT.